A selection of T cell receptor beta chains follows, all from one sample in a study of CD8 T cells in ankylosing spondylitis. TCRdb redid the calling of the 5' RACE reads with MiXCR, one entry per CDR3 protein. The table shows 100,000 to 150,000 distinct CDR3 sequences, with around 7% occurring only once. The sequencing sample was made of blood, either unsorted or a sorted T cell fraction (not recorded which). These TCRs come from a male donor with ankylosing spondylitis or in good health (not recorded which). The CDR3 runs from the conserved cysteine through the conserved F or W.

j_call: TRBJ1-1
v_call: TRBV5-6
cdr3_aa: CASSRTGQAFF

j_call: TRBJ2-7
v_call: TRBV3-1
cdr3_aa: CASSQDGQGPLF

j_call: TRBJ1-2
v_call: TRBV7-6
cdr3_aa: CASAPDGYGYTF

j_call: TRBJ1-2
v_call: TRBV28
cdr3_aa: CASSDSRDYGYTF

j_call: TRBJ2-5
v_call: TRBV20-1
cdr3_aa: CSASPVEGVWETQYF

j_call: TRBJ1-3
v_call: TRBV29-1
cdr3_aa: CSVVQPSGNTIYF

j_call: TRBJ2-2
v_call: TRBV6-2/TRBV6-3
cdr3_aa: CASSPQGTGELFF

j_call: TRBJ2-1
v_call: TRBV7-2
cdr3_aa: CASRTGNEQFF

j_call: TRBJ2-5
v_call: TRBV6-2/TRBV6-3
cdr3_aa: CASRLRGAQETQYF

j_call: TRBJ1-5
v_call: TRBV12-3/TRBV12-4
cdr3_aa: CASIGTGGFQPQHF

j_call: TRBJ1-6
v_call: TRBV6-6
cdr3_aa: CASGDGYSPLHF

j_call: TRBJ2-1
v_call: TRBV5-1
cdr3_aa: CASSLAHLWGLRASQFF

j_call: TRBJ2-7
v_call: TRBV5-1
cdr3_aa: CASSLAGTGIYEQYF

j_call: TRBJ2-1
v_call: TRBV19
cdr3_aa: CASSISGPYNEQFF

j_call: TRBJ1-1
v_call: TRBV28
cdr3_aa: CASSTGTLLTGMNTEAFF

j_call: TRBJ2-1
v_call: TRBV20-1
cdr3_aa: CSGLAYNEQFF

j_call: TRBJ1-4
v_call: TRBV20-1
cdr3_aa: CSARDRGRSEKLFF

j_call: TRBJ1-1
v_call: TRBV5-1
cdr3_aa: CASQTELNTEAFF

j_call: TRBJ2-5
v_call: TRBV6-1
cdr3_aa: CASSPDSVQETQYF

j_call: TRBJ2-1
v_call: TRBV5-1
cdr3_aa: CASGLRTGGYNEQFF

j_call: TRBJ1-2
v_call: TRBV29-1
cdr3_aa: CSVEDRDRTNYGYTF

j_call: TRBJ1-2
v_call: TRBV7-2
cdr3_aa: CASSVDPGTGDGYTF

j_call: TRBJ2-1
v_call: TRBV12-3/TRBV12-4
cdr3_aa: CASSLGLMAEQFF

j_call: TRBJ1-1
v_call: TRBV7-9
cdr3_aa: CASSLGMGNTEAFF

j_call: TRBJ2-7
v_call: TRBV5-1
cdr3_aa: CASSLDGQSSSYEQYF

j_call: TRBJ2-1
v_call: TRBV11-2
cdr3_aa: CASSLNGGGRNEQFF

j_call: TRBJ1-2
v_call: TRBV12-3/TRBV12-4
cdr3_aa: CASTLGGRGYTF

j_call: TRBJ2-1
v_call: TRBV12-3/TRBV12-4
cdr3_aa: CASSSGTSNYNEQFF

j_call: TRBJ1-2
v_call: TRBV7-9
cdr3_aa: CASSYYGTGGHYGYTF

j_call: TRBJ2-1
v_call: TRBV25-1
cdr3_aa: CASSEGRGEQFF

j_call: TRBJ2-2
v_call: TRBV5-1
cdr3_aa: CASSLVTVTGELFF

j_call: TRBJ1-5
v_call: TRBV12-3/TRBV12-4
cdr3_aa: CASSFGHGNQPQHF

j_call: TRBJ1-1
v_call: TRBV19
cdr3_aa: CASSGRQGATEAFF

j_call: TRBJ2-3
v_call: TRBV20-1
cdr3_aa: CSARENSGRADTQYF

j_call: TRBJ2-7
v_call: TRBV29-1
cdr3_aa: CSGAGLAGREQYF

j_call: TRBJ1-4
v_call: TRBV20-1
cdr3_aa: CSAHRGTDEKLFF

j_call: TRBJ2-7
v_call: TRBV27
cdr3_aa: CASSVRDTWYEQYF

j_call: TRBJ1-3
v_call: TRBV5-1
cdr3_aa: CASSLVQDPSGNTIYF

j_call: TRBJ2-2
v_call: TRBV21-1
cdr3_aa: CASSKISRDRGTGELFF

j_call: TRBJ1-1
v_call: TRBV6-5
cdr3_aa: CASSYSRTGGAEAFF

j_call: TRBJ2-7
v_call: TRBV20-1
cdr3_aa: CSAPGQGFYEQYF